The 23 T cell receptor beta chains listed next were all sequenced from one sample in a study of blood T cell repertoires in COVID-19. The method was immunoSEQ multiplex PCR; TCRdb's version includes in-frame clones alone and lacks a portion of them. There are 100,000 to 150,000 clones in the sample; around 88% occur only once, and 9% to 12% lies in the top ten. Sequencing was performed on peripheral blood. These receptors all stem from a middle-aged man with acute or convalescent COVID-19.

V and J are TRBV18 and TRBJ1-2; D not certain. The germline CDR1 and CDR2 sequences are KGHSH and LQKENI. This CDR3 has 13 residues. V was clipped by 2 bases and J by 6 bases, with 10 bases between them. The CDR3 DNA follows: TGTGCCAGCTCACCAGGGCTCGCCCATGGCTACACCTTC. It is translated as CASSPGLAHGYTF.

V gene TRBV3-1 (or the pseudogene TRBV3-2) combines with J gene TRBJ1-2, with D possibly being TRBD1 (6 bases). The germline V and J ends were trimmed by 0 bases and 1 base, with 12 bases remaining between them. CDR1 is LGHDT and CDR2 is YNNKEL in the germline V gene (reference sequence). This CDR3 region has 16 residues. In DNA form, the CDR3 reads TGTGCCAGCAGCCAAGAGTCGCAGGGGATTAACTATGGCTACACCTTC. Translating it yields CASSQESQGINYGYTF.

V and J are TRBV9 and TRBJ2-7, with 8 bases that match TRBD2. CDR1 SGDLS and CDR2 YYNGEE come from the germline V gene. Trimming cost V 4 bases and J 6 bases; bases outside gene matches: 15. The CDR3 loop spans 16 amino acids. The CDR3 reads CASSPIKGTRPSEQYF. CDR3 sequence (DNA): TGTGCCAGCAGCCCCATCAAAGGGACTAGACCTTCCGAGCAGTACTTC.

The chain links TRBV10-3 to TRBJ2-2; 9 nucleotides line up with TRBD1. After removal of 4 bases from V and 6 bases from J, the junction contained 6 bases not matched to a gene. Germline V gene sequence: CDR1 ENHRY, CDR2 SYGVKD. The CDR3 is 15 residues long. The CDR3 nucleotides are TGTGCCATCAGTGGGACGAGACAGGGGGCCGGGGAGCTGTTTTTT. It codes for CAISGTRQGAGELFF.

The chain links TRBV28 to TRBJ1-5; D not resolved. V gave up 1 base and J gave up 5 bases, with 12 bases separating them. CDR1 is MDHEN and CDR2 is SYDVKM in the germline V gene. The CDR3 consists of 15 residues. CDR3 residues: CASSLLIGEDQPQHF. The CDR3 region has the DNA TGTGCCAGCAGTTTATTAATAGGTGAGGATCAGCCCCAGCATTTT.

This clone came up once. Written as DNA, the CDR3 is TGCGCCAGCAGACAACAGGCTCCAGATTCACCCCTCCACTTT. Amino acids: CASRQQAPDSPLHF. The chain recombines TRBV5-1 with TRBJ1-6; D is perhaps TRBD1 (5 bases). The germline gives CDR1 SGHRS, CDR2 YFSETQ. V lost 5 bases and J 8 bases, leaving 14 bases between the germline ends. CDR3 size: 14 residues.

V usage is TRBV5-1 and J usage is TRBJ2-2; the match to TRBD1 covers 8 bases. The germline V gene has CDR1 SGHRS and CDR2 YFSETQ. The CDR3 is made up of 17 amino acids. V shed 2 bases and J 7 bases; nucleotides not matched to a gene: 13. The CDR3 reads CASSFWNRGYLGGELFF. In nucleotides, the CDR3 is TGCGCCAGCAGCTTCTGGAACAGGGGGTATCTTGGCGGGGAGCTGTTTTTT.

Regarding this clone: Distinct nucleotide sequences in the sample also encode this CDR3. CDR3 sequence: CASSGTGNQPQHF. The DNA of the CDR3 is TGTGCCAGCAGTGGTACGGGGAATCAGCCCCAGCATTTT. The chain is built from TRBV2 and TRBJ1-5; no firm D call. The CDR3 has 13 amino acids. Germline CDR1 is SNHLY and CDR2 is FYNNEI. V was pared by 4 bases and J by 4 bases, with 8 bases between.

This clone appeared a few times. This chain joins TRBV10-3 and TRBJ1-2, with TRBD1 matching over 8 bases. CDR3 length: 14 amino acids. Germline loops: CDR1 ENHRY, CDR2 SYGVKD. The J segment lost 8 bases and the V segment lost 6 bases, leaving 11 bases of the junction unmatched. This chain's CDR3 is CAIRSSTGDVGYTF. Written as DNA, the CDR3 is TGTGCCATCAGATCGTCGACAGGGGACGTCGGCTACACCTTC.

This clone was observed a single time. The chain links TRBV2 to TRBJ2-7, with D possibly TRBD2 on 5 matching bases. Per germline, CDR1 SNHLY and CDR2 FYNNEI. This CDR3 region has 18 residues. Trimming pared 8 bases from V and 6 bases from J, leaving 32 bases between. CDR3 region: CASPRRSLTSIPPREQYF. Here the CDR3 DNA reads TGTGCCAGCCCGCGGCGGTCCTTAACTAGTATCCCTCCCCGCGAGCAGTACTTC.

The genes are TRBV6-5 and TRBJ1-5, with 8 bases aligning to TRBD1. Trimming took 6 bases from V and 7 from J; bases not matched to a gene: 8. There are 14 residues in the CDR3. Germline CDR1 reads MNHEY; CDR2 reads SVGAGI. DNA for the CDR3: TGTGCCAGCAGCCCGACAGGGGCTGGACAGCCCCAGCATTTT. Residues: CASSPTGAGQPQHF.

This sequence joins TRBV4-2 and TRBJ2-3, with unresolved D. V dropped 0 bases and J dropped 2 bases, with 12 bases sitting between them. CDR1 is LGHNA, CDR2 YNFKEQ, per germline. This CDR3 has 16 residues. The CDR3 here is CASSQDGPRITDTQYF. The CDR3 DNA reads TGTGCCAGCAGCCAAGATGGCCCCAGGATCACAGATACGCAGTATTTT.

This chain uses TRBV19 with TRBJ1-1; 8 bases are shared with TRBD1. The CDR3 sequence is 13 residues long. V was pared by 3 bases and J by 7 bases, with 4 bases of the junction left unmatched. Germline loops: CDR1 LNHDA, CDR2 SQIVND (reference sequence). CDR3: CASSIGQGREAFF. For the CDR3, the DNA is TGTGCCAGTAGTATTGGACAGGGACGTGAAGCTTTCTTT.

The chain uses TRBV28 and TRBJ1-2; D gene unclear. CDR1 is MDHEN and CDR2 is SYDVKM in the germline V gene. V was pared by 10 bases and J by 10 bases, with 16 bases between. The CDR3 is 11 amino acids. The CDR3 protein is CATLIPGNYTF. The CDR3 DNA follows: TGTGCCACACTAATTCCGGGAAACTACACCTTC.

The rearrangement joins TRBV6-2 or TRBV6-3 to TRBJ2-5; the D gene is possibly TRBD2 (5 bases). Per the germline V gene, CDR1 is MNHEY and CDR2 is SVGEGT. Trimming removed 4 bases at V and 5 bases at J, with 20 bases between. The CDR3 is made up of 16 amino acids. The CDR3 DNA follows: TGTGCCAGCAGTTCCCCAAGGACCCCTTGGAGGGAGACCCAGTACTTC. Protein sequence: CASSSPRTPWRETQYF.

The CDR3 loop is CASSYNGGGNTEAFF. In DNA, the CDR3 is TGTGCCAGCAGCTACAATGGGGGAGGAAACACTGAAGCTTTCTTT. This chain joins TRBV11-2 and TRBJ1-1; D possibly corresponds to TRBD1 (5 bases). The V gene lost 4 bases and the J gene lost 2 bases, with 14 bases spanning the gap. The V gene's germline CDR1 is SGHAT and CDR2 FQNNGV. The CDR3 is made up of 15 amino acids.

The CDR3 DNA reads as TGTGCCAGCAGTTTAGCGTCGGGGTTCGCAGCTTTCTTT. Translated: CASSLASGFAAFF. The rearrangement links TRBV12-3 or TRBV12-4 to TRBJ1-1; D call uncertain. Trimming removed 0 bases from V and 10 bases from J, with 12 bases in between. The CDR3 contains 13 residues.

J is TRBJ2-3 and V is TRBV12-5; D may be TRBD2 (5 bases). The CDR3 runs to 13 residues. Between the trimmed V and J ends, which lost 7 bases and 7 bases, there was a span of 15 bases. Germline loops: CDR1 LGHNT, CDR2 FRNRAP. The CDR3 reads CASEEGHTYTQYF. CDR3 coding DNA: TGTGCTAGTGAAGAGGGCCACACGTATACGCAGTATTTT.

Comment on this clone: The same CDR3 is also encoded by other DNA sequences in this sample. V is TRBV5-1 and J is TRBJ1-1, with unresolved D. This CDR3 contains 16 residues. The V and J ends lost 0 bases and 0 bases respectively, with 12 bases between them. CDR1 is SGHRS and CDR2 is YFSETQ in the germline V gene. CDR3 nucleotide sequence: TGCGCCAGCAGCTTGGTATTGGGCAGGATGAACACTGAAGCTTTCTTT. Its protein is CASSLVLGRMNTEAFF. Variable domain in full (rest from reference TRBV5-1 and TRBJ1-1): KAGVTQTPRYLIKTRGQQVTLSCSPISGHRSVSWYQQTPGQGLQFLFEYFSETQRNKGNFPGRFSGRQFSNSRSEMNVSTLELGDSALYLCASSLVLGRMNTEAFFGQGTRLTVV.

This clone has just one count. The J gene is TRBJ1-1, the V gene TRBV3-1 (or the pseudogene TRBV3-2), with TRBD1 identical over 8 bases. The trim removed 1 base at V and 2 bases at J, leaving 3 bases unmatched. CDR1 and CDR2 (germline): LGHDT, YNNKEL (reference sequence). The CDR3 consists of 15 residues. CDR3 nucleotide sequence: TGTGCCAGCAGCCAAGGACAGGGGAGAAACACTGAAGCTTTCTTT. Amino acid sequence: CASSQGQGRNTEAFF.

The chain joins TRBV7-3 to TRBJ2-6; tentatively, D is TRBD1 (5 bases). This CDR3 contains 18 residues. Trimming removed 5 bases at V and 4 bases at J, with 21 bases between. The germline V gene encodes CDR1 SGHTA and CDR2 FQGTGA. This CDR3 reads CASSEESVRVFGANVLTF. Written as DNA, the CDR3 is TGTGCCAGCAGCGAGGAAAGCGTCAGGGTTTTCGGGGCCAACGTCCTGACTTTC.

The chain has TRBV30 and TRBJ2-7, with 8 bases aligning to TRBD2. Germline CDR1 is GTSNPN and CDR2 is SVGIG (reference sequence). The CDR3 sequence is 14 residues long. V trimming: 6 bases; J trimming: 0 bases; junction bases outside the gene matches: 7. DNA of the CDR3: TGTGCCTGCCACAGCCGGGGGGGCTCCTACGAGCAGTACTTC. It is translated as CACHSRGGSYEQYF.

A remark on this clone: One junction end does not reproduce the germline sequence, and a read error may be involved. This sequence joins TRBV11-2 and TRBJ2-1; the match to TRBD2 covers 13 bases. The CDR3 has 15 residues. Germline CDR1 is SGHAT and CDR2 is FQNNGV. The CDR3 protein is CASSSPRTSGGRSIF. The CDR3 DNA reads TGTGCCAGCAGCTCCCCCAGGACTAGCGGGGGCCGGTCGATCTTC.